The source of this T cell receptor beta chain is a study of blood T cell repertoires in COVID-19. Repertoires were generated with immunoSEQ multiplex PCR, while TCRdb's copy carries only in-frame clones and drops some. The data hold fewer than 150,000 clones, with around 85% observed a single time. The germline V gene has CDR1 SNHLY and CDR2 FYNNEI. There are 15 residues in the CDR3. The V segment lost 4 bases and the J segment 4 bases; nucleotides outside the gene matches: 7. The gene calls are TRBV2 and TRBJ2-3; 8 bases map to TRBD2. The sequencing sample was made of peripheral blood. This sequence originates from a human donor in a cohort sampled during active COVID-19. This CDR3 is CASSGREGGADTQYF. The CDR3 DNA reads TGTGCCAGCAGTGGACGGGAGGGGGGGGCAGATACGCAGTATTTT.